The clone carrying this TCR beta chain was recorded a few times. What it binds is unknown. Every bit of the isolated RNA underwent reverse transcription, so sequencing read expressed TCRB transcripts. Clones were sequenced by immunoSEQ multiplex PCR, and TCRdb holds only the in-frame ones, with some missing. The repertoire holds 680,000 or so clones, with around an eighth as singletons. The entry originates in a study of beta chain features in type 1 diabetes. The wider study: Patients and healthy donors were similar in age, gender and cell yields.

V was cut by 5 bases and J by 1 base, with 9 bases left in between. This CDR3 has 13 amino acids. The germline gives CDR1 GTSNPN, CDR2 SVGIG (reference sequence). Sorting of CD4+ naive, central memory, regulatory and stem cell-like memory cells was performed via CD45RO/CCR7/CD25/CD127/CD95/CD27. All of the sorted populations showed purity greater than 98%. Whole-study findings and limits: Any role of HLA type in TCRB rearrangement remained unresolved here. Among patients with Type 1 diabetes, TCRB CDR3s were moderately but significantly shorter in every one of the four CD4+ subsets.

Sequenced input: naive CD4+ T cells from blood. The receptor was derived from a man aged 18 to 30 with type 1 diabetes. V gene TRBV30 combines with J gene TRBJ1-5; possibly TRBD1 for D (5 bases). Here the CDR3 reads CAWEAGSNQPQHF. CDR3 nucleotides: TGTGCCTGGGAGGCAGGGAGCAATCAGCCCCAGCATTTT.